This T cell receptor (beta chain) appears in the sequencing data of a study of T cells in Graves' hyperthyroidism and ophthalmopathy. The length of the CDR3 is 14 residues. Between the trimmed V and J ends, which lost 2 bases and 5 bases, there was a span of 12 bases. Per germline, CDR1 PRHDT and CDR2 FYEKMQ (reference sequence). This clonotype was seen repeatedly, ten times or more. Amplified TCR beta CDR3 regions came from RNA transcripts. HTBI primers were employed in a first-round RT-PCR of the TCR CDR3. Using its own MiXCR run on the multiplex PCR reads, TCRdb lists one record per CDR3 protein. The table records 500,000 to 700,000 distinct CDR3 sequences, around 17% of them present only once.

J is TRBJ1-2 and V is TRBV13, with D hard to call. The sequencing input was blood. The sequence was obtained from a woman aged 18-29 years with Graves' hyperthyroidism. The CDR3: CASSLLRVGYGYTF. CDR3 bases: TGTGCCAGCAGCTTACTTCGGGTTGGGTATGGCTACACCTTC.